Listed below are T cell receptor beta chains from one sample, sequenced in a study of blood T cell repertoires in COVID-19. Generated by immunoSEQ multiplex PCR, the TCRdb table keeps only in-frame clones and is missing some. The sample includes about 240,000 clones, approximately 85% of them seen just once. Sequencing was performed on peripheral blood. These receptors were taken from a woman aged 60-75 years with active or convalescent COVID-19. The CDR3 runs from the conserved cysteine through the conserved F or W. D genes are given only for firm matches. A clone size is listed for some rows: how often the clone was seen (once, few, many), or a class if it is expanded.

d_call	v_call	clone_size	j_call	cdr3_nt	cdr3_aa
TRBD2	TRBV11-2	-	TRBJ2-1	TGTGCCAGCAGCTTAGTTCTGGGACTAGCATACCGCAATGAGCAGTTCTTC	CASSLVLGLAYRNEQFF
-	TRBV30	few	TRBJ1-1	TGTGCCTGGAGTAGGGCTGGGGGGAGAATGAACACTGAAGCTTTCTTT	CAWSRAGGRMNTEAFF
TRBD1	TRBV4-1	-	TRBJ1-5	TGCGCCAGCAGCCACCACGTCAGGGGGAGCAATCAGCCCCAGCATTTT	CASSHHVRGSNQPQHF
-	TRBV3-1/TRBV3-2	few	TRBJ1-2	TGTGCCAGCAGCTCGGGGGTTGGCGGCTACACCTTC	CASSSGVGGYTF
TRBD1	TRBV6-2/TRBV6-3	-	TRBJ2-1	TGTGCCAGCAGCCGAACAGGGGGTTTTTACAATGAGCAGTTCTTC	CASSRTGGFYNEQFF
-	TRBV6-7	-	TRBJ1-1	TGTGCCAGCAGTCACCGACACCGGGAGCTGAACACTGAAGCTTTCTTT	CASSHRHRELNTEAFF
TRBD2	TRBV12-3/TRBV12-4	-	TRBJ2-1	TGTGCCAGCACCATAGCGGGGCACAATGAGCAGTTCTTC	CASTIAGHNEQFF
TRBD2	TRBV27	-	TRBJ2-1	TGTGCCAGCAGTTTTTGGCCTAGCGGGCCCTACAATGAGCAGTTCTTC	CASSFWPSGPYNEQFF
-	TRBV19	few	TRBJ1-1	TGTGCCAGTAGTATAGACGCAGGGGAGATCGGGACTGAAGCTTTCTTT	CASSIDAGEIGTEAFF
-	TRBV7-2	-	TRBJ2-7	TGTGCCAGCAGCTTAGGGGGGGTCAACGAGCAGTACTTC	CASSLGGVNEQYF
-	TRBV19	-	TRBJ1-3	TGTGCCAGTACCCGGACAGCTTCTGGAAACACCATATATTTT	CASTRTASGNTIYF
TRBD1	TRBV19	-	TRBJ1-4	TGTGCCAGTAGTCCACAGGGGGGAGACGAAAAACTGTTTTTT	CASSPQGGDEKLFF
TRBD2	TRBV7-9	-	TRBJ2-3	TGTGCCAGCAGCTTACAGCGGGGGGCTCCAGATACGCAGTATTTT	CASSLQRGAPDTQYF
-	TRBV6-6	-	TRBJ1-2	TGTGCCAGCAGTTACTGGGAGGGCTATGGCTACACCTTC	CASSYWEGYGYTF
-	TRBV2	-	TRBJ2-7	TGTGCCAGCAGAGGAGGGCAGGGCTACGAGCAGTACTTC	CASRGGQGYEQYF
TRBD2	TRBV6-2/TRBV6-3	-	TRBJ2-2	TGTGCCAGCAGTAGGAGGTTAGCGGGGGCGACGAACACCGGGGAGCTGTTTTTT	CASSRRLAGATNTGELFF
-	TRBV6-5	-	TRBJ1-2	TGTGCCAGCAGTCTCCGGGACATAAGTAACTATGGCTACACCTTC	CASSLRDISNYGYTF
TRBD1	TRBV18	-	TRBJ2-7	TGTGCCAGCTCACCAGACAGGGGGCCCTACGAGCAGTACTTC	CASSPDRGPYEQYF
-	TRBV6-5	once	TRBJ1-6	TGTGCCAGCAGCCGGGAGGAAAGAAATTCACCCCTCCACTTT	CASSREERNSPLHF
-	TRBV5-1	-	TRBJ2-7	TGCGCCAGCAGCTTGGCGGGTTCCTACGAGCAGTACTTC	CASSLAGSYEQYF
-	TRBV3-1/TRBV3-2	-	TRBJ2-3	TGTGCCAGCAGCCCTGCCCAGCGGACTAGCACAGATACGCAGTATTTT	CASSPAQRTSTDTQYF
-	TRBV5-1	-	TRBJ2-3	TGCGCCAGCAGCTTGTTCGACAGGAGCACAGATACGCAGTATTTT	CASSLFDRSTDTQYF
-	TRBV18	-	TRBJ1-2	TGTGCCAGCTCACCCCAGGAAACCCATGGCTACACCTTC	CASSPQETHGYTF
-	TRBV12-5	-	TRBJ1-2	TGTGCTAGTGGCAGGGAAATGCCTAACTATGGCTACACCTTC	CASGREMPNYGYTF
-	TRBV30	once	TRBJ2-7	TGTGCCTGGGCCCCACAGGCCCTGAACGAGCAGTACTTC	CAWAPQALNEQYF
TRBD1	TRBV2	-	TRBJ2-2	TGTGCCAGCAGTGGACAGGGGTTTGGCACCGGGGAGCTGTTTTTT	CASSGQGFGTGELFF
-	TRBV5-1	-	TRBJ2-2	TGCGCCAGCAGCTTGGTTTCGGGTAACACCGGGGAGCTGTTTTTT	CASSLVSGNTGELFF
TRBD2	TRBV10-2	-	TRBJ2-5	TGCGCCAGCAGTTCCCTAGCGGGGGCCCAAGAGACCCAGTACTTC	CASSSLAGAQETQYF
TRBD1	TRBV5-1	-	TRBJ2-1	TGCGCCAGCAGCTTCCAGGGGGCGCTGTACAATGAGCAGTTCTTC	CASSFQGALYNEQFF
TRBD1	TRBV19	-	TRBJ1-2	TGTGCCAGTAGTATGGACAGGGGACCCCTTTACTACACCTTC	CASSMDRGPLYYTF
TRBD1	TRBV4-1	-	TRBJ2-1	TGCGCCAGCAGCCCGGGACAGACGTACAATGAGCAGTTCTTC	CASSPGQTYNEQFF
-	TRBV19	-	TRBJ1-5	TGTGCCACCGCCGGCGGGGGTCTAGGGGCATCGCTCAGAGGAGGCAATCAGCCCCAGCATTTT	CATAGGGLGASLRGGNQPQHF
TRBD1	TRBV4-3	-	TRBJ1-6	TGCGCCAGCAGCCAGCGACAGGGAGGCTATAATTCACCCCTCCACTTT	CASSQRQGGYNSPLHF
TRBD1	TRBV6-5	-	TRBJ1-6	TGTGCCAGCAGGACAGGGGTTGGATCACCCCTCCACTTT	CASRTGVGSPLHF
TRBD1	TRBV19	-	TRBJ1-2	TGTGCCAGTAGTCGGGACAGGGTGACGGGCTACACCTTC	CASSRDRVTGYTF
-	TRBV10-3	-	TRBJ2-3	TGTGCCATCAGTGAGTCGATCGGGGGGCGAGGCGATACGCAGTATTTT	CAISESIGGRGDTQYF
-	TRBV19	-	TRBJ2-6	TGTGCCAGTAGTATCCCCGGGAAGTCTGGGGCCAACGTCCTGACTTTC	CASSIPGKSGANVLTF
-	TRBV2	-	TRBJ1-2	TGTGCCAGCAGTGAAAACCCGGTGGGCTACACCTTC	CASSENPVGYTF
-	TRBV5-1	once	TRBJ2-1	TGCGCCAGCAGCACGGGTTACAATGAGCAGTTCTTC	CASSTGYNEQFF
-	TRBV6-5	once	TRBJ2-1	TGTGCCAGCAGTTACTCGCTAGCAAATGAGCAGTTCTTC	CASSYSLANEQFF
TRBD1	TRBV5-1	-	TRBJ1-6	TGCGCCAGCCAAAATATACCGGGACAGGGGAATTCACCCCTCCACTTT	CASQNIPGQGNSPLHF
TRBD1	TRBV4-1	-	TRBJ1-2	TGCGCCAGCAGCCAAGACCCCGACAGGGAATTTTCCGACGATGGCTACACCTTC	CASSQDPDREFSDDGYTF
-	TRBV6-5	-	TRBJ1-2	TGTGCCAGCAGGCAGGGCCCTAACTATGGCTACACCTTC	CASRQGPNYGYTF
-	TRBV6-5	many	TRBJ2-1	TGTGCCAGCAGGAGGCGGGGGCCCTCCTACAATGAGCAGTTCTTC	CASRRRGPSYNEQFF
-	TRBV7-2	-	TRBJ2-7	TGTGCCAGCAGGCCGGACAAGGGAGGCCGTGACGAGCAGTACTTC	CASRPDKGGRDEQYF
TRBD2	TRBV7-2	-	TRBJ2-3	TGTGCCAGCAGCTTCACGCCTAGCGGGGGGACAGATACGCAGTATTTT	CASSFTPSGGTDTQYF
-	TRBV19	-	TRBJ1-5	TGTGCCAGTAGTATATGGGGGGTCTCTAGCAATCAGCCCCAGCATTTT	CASSIWGVSSNQPQHF
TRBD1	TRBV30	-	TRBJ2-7	TGTGCCTGGAGGGGAGGGACAGGGTATCCCTACGAGCAGTACTTC	CAWRGGTGYPYEQYF
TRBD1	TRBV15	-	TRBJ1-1	TGTGCCACCAGCAGACGTGCAGGGGGGACTGAAGCTTTCTTT	CATSRRAGGTEAFF
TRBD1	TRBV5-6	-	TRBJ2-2	TGTGCCAGCAGCCTTCAGGGGGCGAACACCGGGGAGCTGTTTTTT	CASSLQGANTGELFF
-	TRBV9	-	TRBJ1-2	TGTGCCAGCAGCGTAGATTCGGGCTATGGCTACACCTTC	CASSVDSGYGYTF